This T cell receptor (beta chain) appears in the sequencing data of a study of OX40 agonist ivuxolimab in advanced cancers. Trimming cost V 8 bases and J 6 bases, with 18 bases left between them. CDR3 length: 14 residues. Germline-derived CDR1 and CDR2 are MDHEN and SYDVKM. Some clones are missing from TCRdb's copy, which holds only in-frame ones; the method was immunoSEQ multiplex PCR. The table includes 150,000 to 190,000 clones, roughly 94% detected once. This receptor was taken from an adult with an advanced solid tumor such as melanoma, head and neck, liver or kidney cancer. The chain carries TRBV28 and TRBJ2-3; TRBD2 is a possible D gene (5 bases). Sample: CD4+ or CD8+ T cells sorted from blood, taken in a trial of the OX40 agonist ivuxolimab. This CDR3 reads CASGSDFPPDTQYF. CDR3 DNA: TGTGCCAGCGGATCGGACTTCCCCCCGGATACGCAGTATTTT.